A selection of T cell receptor beta chains follows, all from one sample in a study of T-cell reconstitution after alpha-beta-depleted transplantation in children. Using its own MiXCR run on the PCR reads, TCRdb lists one record per CDR3 protein. The sample has about 610,000 distinct CDR3 sequences; more than 20% are singletons. This specimen was PBMCs, taken before TCRalphabeta/CD19-depleted stem cell transplant. Source of these receptors: a boy under two years old with Wiskott-Aldrich syndrome, due to receive a stem cell transplant. CDR3s include the opening cysteine and the closing phenylalanine or tryptophan. Each record gives: J gene, clone size, D gene, V gene, CDR3 protein, CDR3 DNA. A D gene is named only where the DNA matches it firmly. The listing skips clone size in some rows; elsewhere it reads once, few, many or a size class.

TRBJ1-5 | NA | NA | TRBV4-2 | CASSQEPPEGGQPQHF | TGTGCCAGCAGCCAAGAGCCACCGGAAGGGGGACAGCCCCAGCATTTT
TRBJ2-3 | few | NA | TRBV2 | CASSEGYRKDTQYF | TGTGCCAGCAGTGAAGGGTATAGGAAAGATACGCAGTATTTT
TRBJ1-5 | few | NA | TRBV30 | CAWTRSSNQPQHF | TGTGCCTGGACCAGGTCTAGCAATCAGCCCCAGCATTTT
TRBJ2-5 | NA | NA | TRBV2 | CASSEQGPQETQYF | TGTGCCAGCAGTGAACAGGGGCCCCAAGAGACCCAGTACTTC
TRBJ2-1 | NA | NA | TRBV29-1 | CSVEGGGRFF | TGCAGCGTCGAGGGAGGAGGACGGTTCTTC
TRBJ2-1 | few | NA | TRBV3-1 | CASSQERTKLYNEQFF | TGTGCCAGCAGCCAAGAGAGGACAAAACTATACAATGAGCAGTTCTTC
TRBJ2-3 | NA | TRBD2 | TRBV29-1 | CSVAGLAGGPIVDTQYF | TGCAGCGTTGCGGGACTAGCGGGAGGGCCTATTGTAGATACGCAGTATTTT
TRBJ2-3 | once | TRBD2 | TRBV6-1 | CASSENPGLTDTQYF | TGTGCCAGCAGTGAAAACCCGGGACTAACAGATACGCAGTATTTT
TRBJ1-2 | few | TRBD1 | TRBV20-1 | CSARQTGGGYGYTF | TGCAGTGCTAGACAGACAGGGGGAGGCTATGGCTACACCTTC
TRBJ2-3 | NA | TRBD2 | TRBV12-3/TRBV12-4 | CASSLRLAGGGTDTQYF | TGTGCCAGCAGTTTAAGGCTAGCGGGAGGTGGCACAGATACGCAGTATTTT
TRBJ2-2 | few | TRBD2 | TRBV20-1 | CSARAGGDHTGELFF | TGCAGTGCGCGAGCGGGGGGGGACCACACCGGGGAGCTGTTTTTT
TRBJ1-2 | NA | NA | TRBV12-3/TRBV12-4 | CASSPRGGVNYGYTF | TGTGCCAGCAGTCCTCGGGGCGGGGTTAACTATGGCTACACCTTC
TRBJ1-1 | NA | NA | TRBV20-1 | CSARTIPGKENTEAFF | TGCAGTGCTAGAACTATCCCGGGGAAGGAGAACACTGAAGCTTTCTTT
TRBJ2-5 | NA | NA | TRBV5-5 | CASSFGSAIKETQYF | TGTGCCAGCAGCTTTGGTTCAGCGATCAAAGAGACCCAGTACTTC
TRBJ2-5 | few | TRBD2 | TRBV5-1 | CASSLGRAGAETQYF | TGCGCCAGCAGCTTGGGACGAGCGGGAGCAGAGACCCAGTACTTC
TRBJ2-2 | NA | TRBD1 | TRBV5-1 | CASSMGQGSGELFF | TGCGCCAGCAGCATGGGACAGGGGTCCGGGGAGCTGTTTTTT
TRBJ2-5 | NA | NA | TRBV29-1 | CSVGPLRDYQETQYF | TGCAGCGTTGGCCCCCTGAGGGATTACCAAGAGACCCAGTACTTC
TRBJ2-2 | few | NA | TRBV29-1 | CSVQFDRRTGELFF | TGCAGCGTTCAATTTGACAGGCGCACCGGGGAGCTGTTTTTT
TRBJ2-1 | few | NA | TRBV5-5 | CASSLHTRNEQFF | TGTGCCAGCAGCTTGCATACTAGAAATGAGCAGTTCTTC
TRBJ2-5 | NA | TRBD1 | TRBV7-6 | CASNNDREETQYF | TGTGCCAGCAATAACGACAGGGAGGAGACCCAGTACTTC
TRBJ2-3 | NA | NA | TRBV6-5 | CASILPGTDTQYF | TGTGCCAGCATTCTCCCCGGGACAGATACGCAGTATTTT
TRBJ2-2 | few | TRBD1 | TRBV24-1 | CATSEGDSSTGELFF | TGTGCCACCAGTGAGGGGGACAGTTCAACCGGGGAGCTGTTTTTT
TRBJ1-4 | few | NA | TRBV6-1 | CASTEGAGRDEKLFF | TGTGCCAGCACCGAAGGGGCGGGAAGGGATGAAAAACTGTTTTTT
TRBJ1-5 | NA | NA | TRBV6-2/TRBV6-3 | CASSYSSGGSQPQHF | TGTGCCAGCAGTTACTCGTCGGGGGGAAGTCAGCCCCAGCATTTT
TRBJ1-4 | few | TRBD1 | TRBV10-3 | CAISEVGQGNEKLFF | TGTGCCATCAGTGAAGTGGGACAGGGTAATGAAAAACTGTTTTTT
TRBJ2-7 | NA | TRBD2 | TRBV7-2 | CASSLAQRGSSYEQYF | TGTGCCAGCAGCTTAGCGCAGCGGGGGAGCTCCTACGAGCAGTACTTC
TRBJ2-3 | NA | NA | TRBV5-1 | CASSLSSESTDTQYF | TGCGCCAGCAGCTTGTCTAGCGAGAGCACAGATACGCAGTATTTT
TRBJ2-2 | NA | NA | TRBV12-3/TRBV12-4 | CASSPPRKITGELFF | TGTGCCAGCAGTCCGCCTCGGAAGATCACCGGGGAGCTGTTTTTT
TRBJ2-1 | NA | NA | TRBV20-1 | CSAPHGGLVYNEQFF | TGCAGTGCTCCCCATGGTGGGCTAGTCTACAATGAGCAGTTCTTC
TRBJ2-1 | few | TRBD2 | TRBV5-1 | CASSLWPSGKYNEQFF | TGCGCCAGCAGCTTGTGGCCTAGCGGGAAGTACAATGAGCAGTTCTTC
TRBJ2-2 | NA | TRBD2 | TRBV5-1 | CASRLTLLAGDTGELFF | TGCGCCAGCAGATTAACTCTACTAGCGGGAGACACCGGGGAGCTGTTTTTT
TRBJ2-1 | few | TRBD1 | TRBV11-2 | CASSSLRSRTGKLYNEQFF | TGTGCCAGCAGCTCACTACGATCCCGGACAGGGAAACTTTACAATGAGCAGTTCTTC
TRBJ2-3 | few | NA | TRBV9 | CASSVGDTDTQYF | TGTGCCAGCAGCGTAGGGGACACAGATACGCAGTATTTT
TRBJ2-7 | few | NA | TRBV20-1 | CSARLADEQYF | TGCAGTGCTAGGCTGGCCGACGAGCAGTACTTC
TRBJ2-7 | few | NA | TRBV7-2 | CASSSGTFTYEQYF | TGTGCCAGCAGCTCAGGGACGTTCACCTACGAGCAGTACTTC
TRBJ2-1 | few | TRBD2 | TRBV14 | CASRPSGRASNEQFF | TGTGCCAGCAGACCTAGCGGGAGGGCCAGCAATGAGCAGTTCTTC
TRBJ1-2 | once | NA | TRBV7-8 | CASSLGQQNYGYTF | TGTGCCAGCAGCTTAGGACAGCAGAACTATGGCTACACCTTC
TRBJ1-5 | once | NA | TRBV20-1 | CSPRLGHSNQPQHF | TGCAGTCCTAGATTGGGTCACAGCAATCAGCCCCAGCATTTT
TRBJ2-7 | few | NA | TRBV29-1 | CSVLRRGDYEQYF | TGCAGCGTTCTTCGGAGGGGGGACTACGAGCAGTACTTC
TRBJ2-7 | NA | TRBD2 | TRBV9 | CASSVVSGNSEQYF | TGTGCCAGCAGCGTAGTCAGCGGGAATAGCGAGCAGTACTTC
TRBJ2-7 | NA | TRBD2 | TRBV5-1 | CASSSGLAVRAYDQYF | TGCGCCAGCAGCTCAGGACTAGCAGTTAGGGCCTACGACCAGTACTTC
TRBJ1-5 | NA | NA | TRBV28 | CASSFSENSNQPQHF | TGTGCCAGCAGTTTTTCGGAGAATAGCAATCAGCCCCAGCATTTT
TRBJ2-5 | few | TRBD1 | TRBV20-1 | CSARKGQGPETQYF | TGCAGTGCTAGAAAGGGACAGGGCCCCGAGACCCAGTACTTC
TRBJ2-2 | once | TRBD2 | TRBV12-3/TRBV12-4 | CASSLAGGLSGELFF | TGTGCCAGCAGTTTAGCGGGAGGGTTGTCCGGGGAGCTGTTTTTT
TRBJ2-2 | few | TRBD2 | TRBV10-3 | CAIKSLAGVATGELFF | TGTGCCATCAAATCACTAGCGGGAGTCGCCACCGGGGAGCTGTTTTTT
TRBJ2-1 | many | TRBD2 | TRBV5-1 | CASSQGTSGYNEQFF | TGCGCCAGCAGCCAGGGGACTAGCGGCTACAATGAGCAGTTCTTC
TRBJ1-3 | NA | TRBD1 | TRBV7-6 | CASSLDQQGAIGNTIYF | TGTGCCAGCAGCTTAGATCAACAGGGGGCGATCGGAAACACCATATATTTT